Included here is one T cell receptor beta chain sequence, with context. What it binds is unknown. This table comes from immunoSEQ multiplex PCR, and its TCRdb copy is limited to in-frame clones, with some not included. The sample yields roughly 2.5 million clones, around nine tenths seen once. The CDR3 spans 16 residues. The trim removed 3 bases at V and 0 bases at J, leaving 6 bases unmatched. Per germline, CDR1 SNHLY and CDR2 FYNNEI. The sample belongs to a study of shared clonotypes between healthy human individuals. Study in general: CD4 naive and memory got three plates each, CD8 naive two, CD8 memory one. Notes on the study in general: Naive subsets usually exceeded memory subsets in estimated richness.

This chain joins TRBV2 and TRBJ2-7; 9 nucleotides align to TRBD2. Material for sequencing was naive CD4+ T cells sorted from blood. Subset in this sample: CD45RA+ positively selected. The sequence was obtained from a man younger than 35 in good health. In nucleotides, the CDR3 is TGTGCCAGCAGTGACCCAACTAGCGGGCTCTCCTACGAGCAGTACTTC. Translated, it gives CASSDPTSGLSYEQYF.